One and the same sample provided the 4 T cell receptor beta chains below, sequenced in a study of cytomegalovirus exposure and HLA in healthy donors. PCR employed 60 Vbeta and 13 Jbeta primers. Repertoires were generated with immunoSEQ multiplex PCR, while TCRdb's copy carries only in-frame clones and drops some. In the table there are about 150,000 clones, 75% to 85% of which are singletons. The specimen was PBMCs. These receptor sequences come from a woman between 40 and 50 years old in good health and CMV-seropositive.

The CDR3 here is CAALPRGLHTEAFF. In DNA form, the CDR3 reads TGTGCCGCACTCCCCAGGGGGCTTCACACTGAAGCTTTCTTT. The chain links TRBV2 to TRBJ1-1; the match to TRBD1 covers 8 bases. The ends lost 11 bases at V and 3 bases at J; junction bases unmatched: 11. CDR1 is SNHLY and CDR2 is FYNNEI in the germline V gene. The CDR3 loop spans 14 amino acids.

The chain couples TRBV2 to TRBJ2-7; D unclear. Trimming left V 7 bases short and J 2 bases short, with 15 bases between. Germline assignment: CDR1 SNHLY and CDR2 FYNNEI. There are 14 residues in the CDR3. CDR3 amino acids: CASKGSSSPYEQYF. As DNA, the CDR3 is TGTGCCAGCAAAGGATCTAGTTCCCCCTACGAGCAGTACTTC.

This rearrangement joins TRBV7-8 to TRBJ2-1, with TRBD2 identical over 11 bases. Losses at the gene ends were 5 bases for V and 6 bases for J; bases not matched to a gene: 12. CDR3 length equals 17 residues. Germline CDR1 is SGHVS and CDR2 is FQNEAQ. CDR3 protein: CASSPETSGIARNEQFF. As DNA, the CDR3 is TGTGCCAGCAGCCCCGAGACTAGCGGGATCGCTCGCAATGAGCAGTTCTTC.

The CDR3 bases are TGTGCCAGCAGAGACTTTAACTATGGCTACACCTTC. Translated: CASRDFNYGYTF. The chain combines TRBV6-1 with TRBJ1-2, with D hard to call. Germline V gives CDR1 MNHNS, CDR2 SASEGT. CDR3 length: 12 amino acids. Trimming took off 6 bases at V and 1 base at J, with 6 bases between the two ends.